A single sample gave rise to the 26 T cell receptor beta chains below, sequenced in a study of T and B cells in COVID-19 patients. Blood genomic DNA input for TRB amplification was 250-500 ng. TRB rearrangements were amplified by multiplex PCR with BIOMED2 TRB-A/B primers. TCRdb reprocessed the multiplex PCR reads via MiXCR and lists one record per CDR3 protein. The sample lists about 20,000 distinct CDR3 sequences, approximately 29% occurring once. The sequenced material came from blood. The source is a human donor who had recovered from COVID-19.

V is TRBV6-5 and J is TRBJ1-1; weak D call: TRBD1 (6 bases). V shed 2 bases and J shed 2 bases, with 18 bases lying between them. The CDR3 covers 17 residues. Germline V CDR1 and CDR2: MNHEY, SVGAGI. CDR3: CASSYDQGHGGNTEAFF. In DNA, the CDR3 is TGTGCCAGCAGTTACGATCAGGGGCACGGGGGAAACACTGAAGCTTTCTTT.

In nucleotides, the CDR3 is TGTGCCTGGAGTTTACCGGGGTTGAACAATTCACCCCTCCACTTT. Its protein product is CAWSLPGLNNSPLHF. The chain carries TRBV30 and TRBJ1-6; D unclear. The germline V gene has CDR1 GTSNPN and CDR2 SVGIG (reference sequence). The ends were cut back, 2 bases at V and 7 bases at J, with 15 bases in the middle. The CDR3 totals 15 residues.

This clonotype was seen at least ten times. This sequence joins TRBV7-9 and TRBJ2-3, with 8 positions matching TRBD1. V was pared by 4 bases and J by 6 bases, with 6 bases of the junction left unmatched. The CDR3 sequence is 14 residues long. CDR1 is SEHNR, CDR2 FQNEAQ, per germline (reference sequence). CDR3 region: CASSSDREGDTQYF. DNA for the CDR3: TGTGCCAGCAGCTCGGACAGGGAAGGGGATACGCAGTATTTT.

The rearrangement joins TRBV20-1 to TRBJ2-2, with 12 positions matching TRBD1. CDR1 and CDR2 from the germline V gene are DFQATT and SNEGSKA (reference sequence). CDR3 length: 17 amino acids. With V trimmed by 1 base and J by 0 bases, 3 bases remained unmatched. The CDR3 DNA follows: TGCAGTGCTAGAGGCGGGACAGGGGGCGCGAACACCGGGGAGCTGTTTTTT. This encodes CSARGGTGGANTGELFF.

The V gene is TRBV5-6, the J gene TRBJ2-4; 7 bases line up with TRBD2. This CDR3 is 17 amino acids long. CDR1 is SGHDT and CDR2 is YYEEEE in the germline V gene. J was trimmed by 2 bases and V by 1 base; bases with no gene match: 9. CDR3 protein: CASSLWGGGMTKNIQYF. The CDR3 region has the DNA TGTGCCAGCAGCTTGTGGGGGGGGGGTATGACCAAAAACATTCAGTACTTC.

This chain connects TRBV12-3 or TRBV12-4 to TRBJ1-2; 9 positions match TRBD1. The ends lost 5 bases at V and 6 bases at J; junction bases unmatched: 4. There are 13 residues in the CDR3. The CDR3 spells CASSPQGANGYTF. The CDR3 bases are TGTGCCAGCAGTCCACAGGGGGCAAATGGCTACACCTTC.

The CDR3 region is CASITGVHTEAFF. DNA for the CDR3: TGTGCCAGCATTACAGGGGTTCACACTGAAGCTTTCTTT. The rearrangement uses TRBV6-5 and TRBJ1-1; 7 bases line up with TRBD1. Germline V gene lookup returns CDR1 MNHEY and CDR2 SVGAGI. The CDR3 covers 13 residues. The trim removed 7 bases at V and 3 bases at J, leaving 5 bases unmatched.

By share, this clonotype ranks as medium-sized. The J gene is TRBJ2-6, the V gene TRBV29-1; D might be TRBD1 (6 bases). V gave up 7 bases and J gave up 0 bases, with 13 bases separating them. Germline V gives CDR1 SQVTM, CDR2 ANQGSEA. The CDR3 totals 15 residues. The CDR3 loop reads CSGFYRDSGANVLTF. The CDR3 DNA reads TGCAGCGGATTCTACAGGGACTCTGGGGCCAACGTCCTGACTTTC. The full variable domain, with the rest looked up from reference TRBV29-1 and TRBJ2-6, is SAVISQKPSRDICQRGTSLTIQCQVDSQVTMMFWYRQQPGQSLTLIATANQGSEATYESGFVIDKFPISRPNLTFSTLTVSNMSPEDSSIYLCSGFYRDSGANVLTFGAGSRLTVL.

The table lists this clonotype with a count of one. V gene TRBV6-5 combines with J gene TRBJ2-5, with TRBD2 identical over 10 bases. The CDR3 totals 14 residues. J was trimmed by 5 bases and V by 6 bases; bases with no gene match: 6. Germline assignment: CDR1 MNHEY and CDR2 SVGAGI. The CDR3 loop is CASSPTSGTETQYF. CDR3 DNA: TGTGCCAGCAGCCCAACTAGCGGGACGGAGACCCAGTACTTC.

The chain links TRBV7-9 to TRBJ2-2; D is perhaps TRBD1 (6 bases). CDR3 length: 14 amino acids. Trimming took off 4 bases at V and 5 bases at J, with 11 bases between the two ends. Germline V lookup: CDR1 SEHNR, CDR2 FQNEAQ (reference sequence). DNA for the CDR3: TGTGCCAGCAGCTCCGTAGGGGGTACCGGGGAGCTGTTTTTT. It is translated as CASSSVGGTGELFF.

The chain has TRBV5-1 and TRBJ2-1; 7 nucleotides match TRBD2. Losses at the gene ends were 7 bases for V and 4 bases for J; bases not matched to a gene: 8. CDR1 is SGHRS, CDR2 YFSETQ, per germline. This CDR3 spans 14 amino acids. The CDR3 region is CASGGDYLYNEQFF. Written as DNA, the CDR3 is TGCGCCAGCGGGGGGGACTACCTTTACAATGAGCAGTTCTTC.

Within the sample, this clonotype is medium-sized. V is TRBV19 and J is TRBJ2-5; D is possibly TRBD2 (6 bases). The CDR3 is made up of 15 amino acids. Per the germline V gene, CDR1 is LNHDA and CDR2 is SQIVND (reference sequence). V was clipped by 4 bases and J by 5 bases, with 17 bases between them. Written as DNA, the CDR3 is TGTGCCAGTAGTACCGGGACCGGGGGATGGGAGACCCAGTACTTC. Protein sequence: CASSTGTGGWETQYF.

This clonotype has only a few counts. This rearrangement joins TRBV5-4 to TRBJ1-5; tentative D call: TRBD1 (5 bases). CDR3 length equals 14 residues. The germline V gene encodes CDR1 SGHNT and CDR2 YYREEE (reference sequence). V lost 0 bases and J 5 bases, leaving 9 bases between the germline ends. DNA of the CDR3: TGTGCCAGCAGCTTGGACGGGGGTGATCAGCCCCAGCATTTT. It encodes CASSLDGGDQPQHF.

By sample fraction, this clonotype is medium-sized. In DNA form, the CDR3 reads TGTGCCAGCAAAGTTAACAGGGAGGGCAATGAGCAGTTCTTC. Translated, it gives CASKVNREGNEQFF. The chain recombines TRBV27 with TRBJ2-1, with D possibly matching TRBD2 (7 bases). Trimming cost V 7 bases and J 6 bases, with 16 bases left between them. The CDR3 runs to 14 residues. The germline CDR1 and CDR2 sequences are MNHEY and SMNVEV (reference sequence).

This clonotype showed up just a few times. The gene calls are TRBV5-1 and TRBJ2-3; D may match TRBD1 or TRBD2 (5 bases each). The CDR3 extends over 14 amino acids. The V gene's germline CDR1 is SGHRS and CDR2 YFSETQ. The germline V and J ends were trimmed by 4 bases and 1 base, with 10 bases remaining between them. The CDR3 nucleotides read TGCGCCAGCAGCGGGGGAAGAGGCACAGATACGCAGTATTTT. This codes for CASSGGRGTDTQYF.

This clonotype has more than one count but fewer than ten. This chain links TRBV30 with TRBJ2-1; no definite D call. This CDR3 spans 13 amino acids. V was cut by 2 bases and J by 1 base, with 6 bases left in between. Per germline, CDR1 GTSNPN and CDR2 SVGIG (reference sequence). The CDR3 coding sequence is TGTGCCTGGAGTCTACATTCCTACAATGAGCAGTTCTTC. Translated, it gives CAWSLHSYNEQFF.

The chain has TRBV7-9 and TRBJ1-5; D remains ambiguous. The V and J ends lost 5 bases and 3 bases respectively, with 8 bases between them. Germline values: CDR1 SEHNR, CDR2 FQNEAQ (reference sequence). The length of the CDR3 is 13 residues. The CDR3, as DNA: TGTGCCAGCAGCAAGGACTACAATCAGCCCCAGCATTTT. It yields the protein CASSKDYNQPQHF.

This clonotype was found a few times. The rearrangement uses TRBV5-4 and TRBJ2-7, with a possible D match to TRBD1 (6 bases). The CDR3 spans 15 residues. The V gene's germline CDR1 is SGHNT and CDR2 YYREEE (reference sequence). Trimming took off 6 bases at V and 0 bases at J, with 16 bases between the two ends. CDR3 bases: TGTGCCAGCAAAGACAACAGGGCCAGCTCCTACGAGCAGTACTTC. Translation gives CASKDNRASSYEQYF.

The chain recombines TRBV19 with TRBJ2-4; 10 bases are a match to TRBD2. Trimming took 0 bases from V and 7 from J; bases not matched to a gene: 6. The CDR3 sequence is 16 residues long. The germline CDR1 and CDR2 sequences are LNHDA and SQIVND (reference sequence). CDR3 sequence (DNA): TGTGCCAGTAGTATAGATCTCCTAGCGGGAGTCAACATTCAGTACTTC. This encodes CASSIDLLAGVNIQYF.

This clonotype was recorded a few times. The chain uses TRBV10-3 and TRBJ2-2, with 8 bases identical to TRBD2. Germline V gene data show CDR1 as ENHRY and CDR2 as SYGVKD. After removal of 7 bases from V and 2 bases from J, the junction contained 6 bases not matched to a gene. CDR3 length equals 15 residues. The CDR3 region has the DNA TGTGCCATCAAGGGGGGACTAGAAAACACCGGGGAGCTGTTTTTT. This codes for CAIKGGLENTGELFF.

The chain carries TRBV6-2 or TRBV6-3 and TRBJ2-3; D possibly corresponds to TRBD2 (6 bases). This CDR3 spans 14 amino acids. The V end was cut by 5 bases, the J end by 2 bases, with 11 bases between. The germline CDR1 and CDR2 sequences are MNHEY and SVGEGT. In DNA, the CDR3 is TGTGCCAGCAGTGGACTATTCGTCACAGATACGCAGTATTTT. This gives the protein CASSGLFVTDTQYF.

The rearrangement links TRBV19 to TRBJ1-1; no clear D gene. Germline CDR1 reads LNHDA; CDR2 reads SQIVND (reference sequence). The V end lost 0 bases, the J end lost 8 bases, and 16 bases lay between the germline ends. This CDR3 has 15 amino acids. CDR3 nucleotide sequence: TGTGCCAGTAGTATAGATCCCTGGGCAAGGGCGGAAGCTTTCTTT. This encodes CASSIDPWARAEAFF.

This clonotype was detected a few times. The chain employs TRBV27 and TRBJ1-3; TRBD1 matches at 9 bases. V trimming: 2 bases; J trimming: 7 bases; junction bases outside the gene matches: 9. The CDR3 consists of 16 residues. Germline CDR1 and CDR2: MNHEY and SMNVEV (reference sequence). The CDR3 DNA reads TGTGCCAGCAGTTTAGTCCCCGGGACAGGGAGGAACACCATATATTTT. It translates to CASSLVPGTGRNTIYF.

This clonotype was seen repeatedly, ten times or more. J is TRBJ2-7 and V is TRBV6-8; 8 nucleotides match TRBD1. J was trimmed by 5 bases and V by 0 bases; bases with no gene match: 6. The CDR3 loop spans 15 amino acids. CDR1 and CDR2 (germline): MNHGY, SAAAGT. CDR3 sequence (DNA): TGTGCCAGCAGTTACTCCTCAGGGGGCGAAGACGAGCAGTACTTC. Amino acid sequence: CASSYSSGGEDEQYF.

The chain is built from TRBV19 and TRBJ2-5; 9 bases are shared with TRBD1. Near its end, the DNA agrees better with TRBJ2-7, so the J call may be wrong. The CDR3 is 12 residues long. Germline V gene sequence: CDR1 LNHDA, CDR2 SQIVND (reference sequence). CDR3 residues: CATEGQGYEQYF. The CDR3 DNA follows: TGTGCCACCGAGGGACAGGGCTACGAGCAGTACTTC.

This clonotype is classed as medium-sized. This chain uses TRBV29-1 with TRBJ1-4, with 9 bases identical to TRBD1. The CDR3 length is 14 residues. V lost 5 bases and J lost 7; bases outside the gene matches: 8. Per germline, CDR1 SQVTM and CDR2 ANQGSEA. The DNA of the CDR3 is TGCAGCGTTAATCCGGGACAGGGTGGTGAAAAACTGTTTTTT. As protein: CSVNPGQGGEKLFF.